This T cell receptor beta chain was captured in a study of cytomegalovirus exposure and HLA in healthy donors. In the PCR, 60 Vbeta and 13 Jbeta primers were used. In the original processing: A later analysis tallied 80 million or so unique TCR beta chains, around 12 million of them shared. Assay: immunoSEQ multiplex PCR; the TCRdb copy retains only in-frame clones and omits some. V, J and clone size are those of that table, while D and trimming were read from the DNA. This sample has 110,000 to 150,000 clones; 80% to 90% occur once, and the top ten carry 3.5% to 5.5%. Unmatched junction bases numbered 6, after V lost 0 bases and J lost 10 bases. The germline CDR1 and CDR2 sequences are MGHRA and YSYEKL. This CDR3 region has 16 residues.

The chain couples TRBV4-1 to TRBJ1-6; 10 bases fit TRBD1. The sequencing input was PBMCs. The TCR sequence derives from a woman in her 40s in good health and CMV-seropositive. The CDR3 sequence: CASSQDPGQGSSPLHF. The CDR3 region has the DNA TGCGCCAGCAGCCAAGATCCGGGACAGGGGTCCTCACCCCTCCACTTT.